This T cell receptor (beta chain) was captured in a study of T cells after yellow fever vaccination. In germline, CDR1 is MNHEY, CDR2 SVGAGI. V shed 3 bases, J shed 6 bases, and the junction held 4 bases outside the gene matches. There are 15 residues in the CDR3. Whole-study findings and limits: Among primary-vaccination clones, most reappeared after the booster, at almost 98% for CD4 and 88% for CD8. Weaker overall, the secondary response nonetheless peaked faster (day 5 versus 15). A minor fraction of clonotypes spanned both CD4 and CD8 compartments.

Many counts were recorded for this clonotype. Its antigen is as yet unknown. Synthesis of TCR cDNA relied on 5'RACE template switching, which attached a universal primer site and UMIs. One entry per CDR3 protein, called by TCRdb with MiXCR from the 5' RACE reads. The sample includes some 320,000 distinct CDR3 sequences, about 4% seen only once; the top ten take about 22%. The chain employs TRBV6-5 and TRBJ2-1; 11 bases are a match to TRBD2. This clonotype was obtained from a man in his late teens or twenties who received the YFV17D yellow fever vaccine. Sequencing used PBMCs, obtained 5 days after the yellow fever booster vaccination. The CDR3 bases are TGTGCCAGCAGTTATGGGCTAGCGGGGGGCAATGAGCAGTTCTTC. Its protein is CASSYGLAGGNEQFF.